This T cell receptor (beta chain) was recovered during a study of blood T cell repertoires in COVID-19 (dated by TCRdb to about 2020). Context from the whole study: Samples covering the acute and convalescent phases of COVID-19 were provided by collaborators in the United States, Italy and Spain. The prospective study material was composed of cDNA or gDNA derived from T cells, B-cell-depleted T cells, or PBMCs. Deeply sampled blood TCRbeta repertoires from subjects exposed to, actively infected with, or recovered from COVID-19 were included in the dataset. A freely available public database, intended as a resource for researchers studying the immune response to SARS-CoV-2, is where the repertoires were released. Samples came from the ongoing ImmuneRACE study (first 160 participants) plus 1,254 subjects from 6 global collaborators. Nearly every sample came with metadata listing a de-identified subject ID, COVID-19 status, age in years and sex. Where available, HLA class I and class II types were taken from metadata supplied by the sample provider and were not determined by assay-based typing. Overall study outcomes, separate from this receptor: How much clinical and demographic metadata was included differed by source and by participant, and the metadata was provided uncurated.

With respect to this clone: Its antigen is still unknown. Base qualities are not provided; no much larger clone lies one nucleotide away.

The CDR3 holds 13 amino acids from the cysteine to the phenylalanine. The sequence is cut down to CDR3 DNA, 39 bases in frame from base 1. At the junction V is shortened by 0 bases and J by 5 bases, with 8 bases in between. CDR1 and CDR2 are read off the germline V gene as KGHSH and LQKENI. In Seattle, one collaborating source enrolled patients while the infection was active and tracked those patients longitudinally over the course of disease. Collaborating institutions collected whole blood in K2EDTA tubes following their own protocols. For TCRbeta analysis, collaborators shipped samples as frozen whole blood, isolated PBMCs, or DNA extracted from either of those sample types. TCRbeta CDR3 regions were amplified from genomic DNA using the immunoSEQ Assay, a bias-controlled multiplex PCR. The authors' analysis ran thus. Within the assay, amplification of reference gene primers was used to estimate how many nucleated cells each sample contained. Sequence reads were collapsed and filtered to measure the absolute abundance of every unique TCRbeta CDR3 rearrangement. Productive Simpson clonality was computed per sample as the square root of Simpson's diversity index over productive rearrangements. The immuneACCESS repertoire file appears here via TCRdb, limited to in-frame rearrangements. These files lack a portion of the clones; in checked studies, under half of the deficit traces to unresolved V genes, and the cause of the others is not known. The V and J calls and clone size were taken over from that table, and D and trimming were inferred from the DNA. In this sample the table shows 300,000 or so clones, approximately 91% of which occur a single time. The ten biggest clones cover around 2.2% of the sample.

The TCR sequence derives from a woman in her twenties or thirties with COVID-19, enrolled during active disease. The chain uses TRBV18 and TRBJ2-7, with TRBD1 tentatively as D gene (5 bases match). The sequencing sample was made of peripheral blood. The nucleotides are TGTGCCAGCTCACCACCGGGGCGGAACGAGCAGTACTTC. Translated, it reads CASSPPGRNEQYF.